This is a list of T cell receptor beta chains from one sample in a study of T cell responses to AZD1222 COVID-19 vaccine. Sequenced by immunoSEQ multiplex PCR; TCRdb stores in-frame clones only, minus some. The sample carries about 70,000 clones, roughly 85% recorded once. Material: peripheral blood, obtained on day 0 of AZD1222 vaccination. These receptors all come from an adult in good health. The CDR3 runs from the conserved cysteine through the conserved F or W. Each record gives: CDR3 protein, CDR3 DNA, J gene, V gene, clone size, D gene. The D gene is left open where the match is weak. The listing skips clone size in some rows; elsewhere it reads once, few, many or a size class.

CASSPKAEAFF	TGTGCCAGCTCACCCAAGGCCGAAGCTTTCTTT	TRBJ1-1	TRBV18	-	-
CASSINFLGQSLYNEQFF	TGTGCCAGTAGTATAAATTTCTTAGGGCAAAGCCTCTACAATGAGCAGTTCTTC	TRBJ2-1	TRBV19	-	-
CASSPRGMAGNQPQHF	TGTGCCAGCAGCCCCCGCGGGATGGCAGGCAATCAGCCCCAGCATTTT	TRBJ1-5	TRBV7-8	-	-
CASSLSGAVNNEQFF	TGCGCCAGCAGCTTGTCGGGAGCGGTCAACAATGAGCAGTTCTTC	TRBJ2-1	TRBV5-1	-	-
CATGDGYEQYF	TGTGCCACCGGGGACGGCTACGAGCAGTACTTC	TRBJ2-7	TRBV10-3	-	-
CATSRGNTGELFF	TGTGCCACCAGTCGGGGCAACACCGGGGAGCTGTTTTTT	TRBJ2-2	TRBV28	-	-
CAISERKNTGELFF	TGTGCCATCAGTGAAAGAAAGAACACCGGGGAGCTGTTTTTT	TRBJ2-2	TRBV10-3	-	-
CASTFLQGTTFF	TGTGCCAGCACTTTCCTCCAGGGGACGACTTTCTTT	TRBJ1-1	TRBV6-5	-	-
CASSPNPGTVQETQYF	TGCGCCAGCAGCCCCAATCCTGGGACAGTCCAAGAGACCCAGTACTTC	TRBJ2-5	TRBV4-1	-	TRBD1
CASNSRGGPFYEQYF	TGTGCCAGCAATTCCAGGGGGGGACCATTCTACGAGCAGTACTTC	TRBJ2-7	TRBV27	once	-
CASKKEVGRGNTEAFF	TGTGCCAGCAAGAAAGAGGTGGGGCGCGGGAACACTGAAGCTTTCTTT	TRBJ1-1	TRBV13	once	-
CASSPSHRSYNEQFF	TGCGCCAGCAGCCCATCGCATAGGTCCTACAATGAGCAGTTCTTC	TRBJ2-1	TRBV4-1	-	-
CASSRPGLNSPLHF	TGTGCCAGCAGTAGGCCGGGCCTCAATTCACCCCTCCACTTT	TRBJ1-6	TRBV27	-	-
CASSFQGVPSFYEQYF	TGTGCCAGCAGTTTCCAAGGGGTACCTAGCTTCTACGAGCAGTACTTC	TRBJ2-7	TRBV27	-	-